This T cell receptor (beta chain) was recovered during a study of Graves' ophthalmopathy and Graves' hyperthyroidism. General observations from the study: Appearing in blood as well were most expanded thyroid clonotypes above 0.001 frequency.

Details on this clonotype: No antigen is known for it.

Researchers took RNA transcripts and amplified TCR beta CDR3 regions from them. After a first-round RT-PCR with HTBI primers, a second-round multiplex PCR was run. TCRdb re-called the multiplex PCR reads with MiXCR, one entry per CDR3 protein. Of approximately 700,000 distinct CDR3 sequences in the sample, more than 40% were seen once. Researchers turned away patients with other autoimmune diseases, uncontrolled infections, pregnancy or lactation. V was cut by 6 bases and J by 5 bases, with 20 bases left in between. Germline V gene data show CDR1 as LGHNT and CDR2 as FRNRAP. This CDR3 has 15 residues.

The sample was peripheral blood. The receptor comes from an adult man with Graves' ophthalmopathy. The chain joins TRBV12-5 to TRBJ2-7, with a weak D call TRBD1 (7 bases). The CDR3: CASGGDSQGIHEQYF. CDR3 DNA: TGTGCTAGTGGGGGGGACTCACAGGGGATCCACGAGCAGTACTTC.